The rows below give T cell receptor beta chains drawn from one sample of a study of T cells in Graves' hyperthyroidism and ophthalmopathy. TCRdb reprocessed the multiplex PCR reads with MiXCR, giving one entry per CDR3 protein. Of about 700,000 distinct CDR3 sequences listed, approximately 15% were seen once; the top ten hold roughly 10%. The sample was blood. The receptors stem from a woman aged 18-29 years with Graves' hyperthyroidism. CDR3s include the opening cysteine and the closing phenylalanine or tryptophan. The order of the fields is J gene, clone size, D gene, V gene, CDR3 DNA, CDR3 protein. D genes are given only for firm matches. Clone size is not always given. Where it is, it says once, few, many or a class for expanded clones.

>TRBJ1-5|few|-|TRBV24-1
TGTGCCACCAGCGATAACAGGGCGGAGCCCCAGCATTTT
CATSDNRAEPQHF
>TRBJ2-7|-|TRBD2|TRBV5-1
TGCGCCAGCAGCGGATTAGCGGGAGGGCCGAGCGAGCAGTACTTC
CASSGLAGGPSEQYF
>TRBJ1-5|many|-|TRBV2
TGTGCCAGCAAGGGGTCAGGAGGGACAAATCAGCCCCAGCATTTT
CASKGSGGTNQPQHF
>TRBJ2-7|-|-|TRBV28
TGTGCCAGCAGTTTAATGGGGATCGGCTCCTACGAGCAGTACTTC
CASSLMGIGSYEQYF
>TRBJ2-2|many|TRBD2|TRBV2
TGTGCCATCCGGGGGGAGAACACCGGGGAGCTGTTTTTT
CAIRGENTGELFF
>TRBJ2-1|few|TRBD2|TRBV2
TGTGCCAGCAGTGACGGACTAGGTCCAATTTACGATGAGCAGTTCTTC
CASSDGLGPIYDEQFF
>TRBJ1-5|-|TRBD1|TRBV19
TGTGCCAGTAGAAAGGGGACAGGGGACGTGGGATATAGCAATCAGCCCCAGCATTTT
CASRKGTGDVGYSNQPQHF
>TRBJ1-2|-|-|TRBV2
TGTGCCAGCAGTGAAGGGACGTACTATGGCTACACCTTC
CASSEGTYYGYTF
>TRBJ2-7|many|-|TRBV5-1
TGCGCCAGCAGCCGGTACGGGACGGGGAGCTCCTACGAGCAGTACTTC
CASSRYGTGSSYEQYF
>TRBJ2-7|many|TRBD1|TRBV18
TGTGCCAGCTCACCTCCGGGACAGGTCCTCGAGCAGTACTTC
CASSPPGQVLEQYF
>TRBJ1-2|-|-|TRBV7-9
TGTGCCAGCAGCTTCTTCGCAGCCAACAGCCATGGCTACACCTTC
CASSFFAANSHGYTF
>TRBJ2-2|-|TRBD2|TRBV18
TGTGCCAGCTCCATTGGGACTAGCGGGAGCTCCGGGGAGCTGTTTTTT
CASSIGTSGSSGELFF
>TRBJ2-7|many|TRBD1|TRBV20-1
TGCAGTGCTAGCGACAGGGTTAACGAGCAGTACTTC
CSASDRVNEQYF
>TRBJ2-3|-|TRBD2|TRBV5-4
TGTGCCAGCAGCCGGGAGGGGGGCACAGATACGCAGTATTTT
CASSREGGTDTQYF
>TRBJ2-2|many|TRBD2|TRBV6-1
TGTGCCAGCAATCGACTAGCGGGAGACACCGGGGAGCTGTTTTTT
CASNRLAGDTGELFF
>TRBJ2-7|many|TRBD2|TRBV5-1
TGCGCCAGCCGCTCTGGGACTAGCGGACCCTACGAGCAGTACTTC
CASRSGTSGPYEQYF
>TRBJ1-5|-|-|TRBV2
TGTGCCAGCGACGGGCCAAATCAGCCCCAGCATTTT
CASDGPNQPQHF
>TRBJ2-3|many|TRBD2|TRBV27
TGTGCCAGCAGTTACGCAGCGGGGGAGCGGGCAGATACGCAGTATTTT
CASSYAAGERADTQYF
>TRBJ2-1|many|TRBD2|TRBV20-1
TGCAGTGCGCCTGGGACTAGCGATTGGGGCGGTGAGCAGTTCTTC
CSAPGTSDWGGEQFF
>TRBJ2-1|-|TRBD2|TRBV5-1
TGCGCCAGCAGCTTGGCGTGGACTAGCGGATACAATGAGCAGTTCTTC
CASSLAWTSGYNEQFF
>TRBJ2-1|-|TRBD2|TRBV6-5
TGTGCCAGCAGTTTCGCACCGGGACTAGCGGCCTTCTTCTCCTACAATGAGCAGTTCTTC
CASSFAPGLAAFFSYNEQFF
>TRBJ2-7|-|-|TRBV27
TGTGCCAGCAGTTACGGGGGAAAGCAGTACTTC
CASSYGGKQYF
>TRBJ2-7|many|TRBD2|TRBV6-5
TGTGCCAGCAGTTCACAGCGGGGCGCCTCCTACGAGCAGTACTTC
CASSSQRGASYEQYF
>TRBJ2-1|-|TRBD2|TRBV6-1
TGTGCCAGCAGTTTTATCCAGAGTTACGGGAGGGAAGGTGAGCAGTTCTTC
CASSFIQSYGREGEQFF
>TRBJ1-1|many|-|TRBV2
TGTGCCAGCCGGGAAGGGTTCTCGAACACTGAAGCTTTCTTT
CASREGFSNTEAFF
>TRBJ2-3|-|-|TRBV9
TGTGCCAGCAGCCCCGTCGGGGGAGGCACAGATACGCAGTATTTT
CASSPVGGGTDTQYF
>TRBJ1-1|many|-|TRBV28
TGTGCCAGCAGTGACCGAGGGGGTGGGAACACTGAAGCTTTCTTT
CASSDRGGGNTEAFF
>TRBJ2-7|many|-|TRBV6-5
TGTGCCAGCAGTTATGACCTCGTTCGTGAGCAGTACTTC
CASSYDLVREQYF
>TRBJ2-7|many|TRBD2|TRBV28
TGTGCCAGCAGTTCACCCGGGACTAGCGGGAACTACGAGCAGTACTTC
CASSSPGTSGNYEQYF
>TRBJ2-1|-|TRBD2|TRBV7-6
TGTGCCAGCAGCTTAAGTCTAGCGGGGCATGAGCAGTTCTTC
CASSLSLAGHEQFF
>TRBJ1-1|many|TRBD1|TRBV28
TGTGCCAGCAGTTCCGGACAGGGGTTGGACACTGAAGCTTTCTTT
CASSSGQGLDTEAFF
>TRBJ2-7|many|-|TRBV6-2/TRBV6-3
TGTGCCAGCAGTTCCAGCGGTACCCCCTACGAGCAGTACTTC
CASSSSGTPYEQYF
>TRBJ2-1|few|TRBD2|TRBV7-9
TGTGCCAGCAGCTTAGTCGATAGCGGGACCGTTCGCCAGTTCTTC
CASSLVDSGTVRQFF